This entry features one T cell receptor beta chain sequence. Here immunoSEQ multiplex PCR was the method, and the copy in TCRdb shows in-frame clones only, minus some. The repertoire has over 10,000 clones, under 85% of them found once; the top ten carry roughly 14%. The sample belongs to a study of technical replicates of blood from several donors. With 1 base removed from V and 3 bases from J, the gap between germline ends came to 10 bases. The CDR3 has 15 amino acids. Germline V gives CDR1 SGHVS, CDR2 FQNEAQ. The source of this sequence is a human donor in good health. The rearrangement links TRBV7-8 to TRBJ1-5, with a possible D match to TRBD1 (5 bases). The sample was PBMCs. This chain's CDR3 is CASSLGARDNQPQHF. The CDR3 nucleotides read TGTGCCAGCAGCTTAGGGGCCAGGGACAATCAGCCCCAGCATTTT.